The rows below give T cell receptor beta chains drawn from one sample of a study of identical twins. TCRdb recomputed calls from the 5' RACE reads with MiXCR, one row per CDR3 protein. The table records approximately 590,000 distinct CDR3 sequences, 9.6% of them present only once. These same records also appear under a second study, on yellow fever vaccine responses in identical twins.

Sequencing was done on a sample of PBMCs. The receptors come from a young woman in good health. Both conserved end residues are part of each CDR3.

v_call: TRBV11-2; j_call: TRBJ2-1; cdr3_aa: CASSSGLAGGPVYNEQFF
v_call: TRBV4-2; j_call: TRBJ2-7; cdr3_aa: CASSQAGGSYEQYF
v_call: TRBV7-9; j_call: TRBJ2-7; cdr3_aa: CASSPRQLSSYEQYF
v_call: TRBV20-1; j_call: TRBJ2-3; cdr3_aa: CSAGSDRELTDTQYF
v_call: TRBV7-9; j_call: TRBJ2-3; cdr3_aa: CASSPVGGGPDTQYF
v_call: TRBV11-2; j_call: TRBJ2-1; cdr3_aa: CASSPGRGNEQFF
v_call: TRBV24-1; j_call: TRBJ1-5; cdr3_aa: CATSGTLNQPQHF
v_call: TRBV10-3; j_call: TRBJ2-7; cdr3_aa: CAISESSGFDEQYF
v_call: TRBV7-8; j_call: TRBJ2-1; cdr3_aa: CASSQGEKNEQFF
v_call: TRBV20-1; j_call: TRBJ2-7; cdr3_aa: CSAGLRDLPYEQYF
v_call: TRBV10-3; j_call: TRBJ2-1; cdr3_aa: CAIGDRGNNEQFF
v_call: TRBV29-1; j_call: TRBJ2-1; cdr3_aa: CSGAGLAGSYNEQFF
v_call: TRBV5-1; j_call: TRBJ1-4; cdr3_aa: CASSKGPTNEKLFF
v_call: TRBV20-1; j_call: TRBJ2-3; cdr3_aa: CSAHSGTSGGAGDTQYF
v_call: TRBV19; j_call: TRBJ2-1; cdr3_aa: CASAGQALGQSYNEQFF
v_call: TRBV5-5; j_call: TRBJ2-5; cdr3_aa: CASSWTGGRQETQYF
v_call: TRBV12-3/TRBV12-4; j_call: TRBJ2-7; cdr3_aa: CASSPTDRGYEQYF
v_call: TRBV9; j_call: TRBJ2-1; cdr3_aa: CASSVDGAGYNEQFF
v_call: TRBV2; j_call: TRBJ2-6; cdr3_aa: CASSYGRSSGANVLTF
v_call: TRBV15; j_call: TRBJ2-3; cdr3_aa: CATSLRNTQYF
v_call: TRBV3-1; j_call: TRBJ1-6; cdr3_aa: CASSQNTGGGSPLHF
v_call: TRBV15; j_call: TRBJ2-5; cdr3_aa: CATSRDGERQETQYF
v_call: TRBV15; j_call: TRBJ1-3; cdr3_aa: CATSRVSGNTIYF
v_call: TRBV3-1; j_call: TRBJ2-7; cdr3_aa: CASSQGPGQGFHEQYF
v_call: TRBV2; j_call: TRBJ2-3; cdr3_aa: CASCRGGSFEDTQYF
v_call: TRBV29-1; j_call: TRBJ2-7; cdr3_aa: CSVAGTPSSYEQYF
v_call: TRBV6-1; j_call: TRBJ2-7; cdr3_aa: CASSSGEGPYEQYF
v_call: TRBV6-5; j_call: TRBJ2-1; cdr3_aa: CASSYEGDGDPFGNEQFF
v_call: TRBV6-5; j_call: TRBJ2-7; cdr3_aa: CASSYSRLARSHEQYF
v_call: TRBV6-2/TRBV6-3; j_call: TRBJ2-2; cdr3_aa: CASSYSDRGRDTGELFF
v_call: TRBV25-1; j_call: TRBJ1-2; cdr3_aa: CASSESRGPSGYTF